This T cell receptor beta chain came from a study of shared clonotypes between healthy human individuals. Assay used: immunoSEQ multiplex PCR; TCRdb lists only in-frame clones, some missing. In the table there are 950,000 to 1,100,000 clones, about 80% of which are singletons. J gave up 1 base and V 4 bases, and 11 bases lay outside the gene matches. The CDR3 has 18 residues. Per the germline V gene, CDR1 is SGHNT and CDR2 is YYREEE (reference sequence). The sequence came from a man between 18 and 35 years old in good health. Some clones in this sample may be carry-over from other donors' samples. The V gene is TRBV5-4, the J gene TRBJ2-2; the match to TRBD2 covers 9 bases. The sample consisted of memory CD4+ T cells from PBMCs. Noted subset: CD45RA-negative fraction. CDR3 region: CASSQDMTSGGNTGELFF. In nucleotides, the CDR3 is TGTGCCAGCAGCCAAGATATGACTAGCGGAGGGAACACCGGGGAGCTGTTTTTT.